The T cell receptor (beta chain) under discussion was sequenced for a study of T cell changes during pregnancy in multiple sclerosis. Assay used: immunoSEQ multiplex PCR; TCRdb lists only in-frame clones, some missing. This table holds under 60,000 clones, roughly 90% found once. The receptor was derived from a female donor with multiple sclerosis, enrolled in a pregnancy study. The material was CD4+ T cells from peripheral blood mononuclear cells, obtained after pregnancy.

CDR3 residues: CASGLETQYF. The CDR3 DNA is TGTGCTAGTGGCCTTGAGACCCAGTACTTC. The chain uses TRBV12-5 and TRBJ2-5, with no clear D. The V end was cut by 6 bases, the J end by 5 bases, with 4 bases between. Germline CDR1 is LGHNT and CDR2 is FRNRAP. The CDR3 runs to 10 residues.